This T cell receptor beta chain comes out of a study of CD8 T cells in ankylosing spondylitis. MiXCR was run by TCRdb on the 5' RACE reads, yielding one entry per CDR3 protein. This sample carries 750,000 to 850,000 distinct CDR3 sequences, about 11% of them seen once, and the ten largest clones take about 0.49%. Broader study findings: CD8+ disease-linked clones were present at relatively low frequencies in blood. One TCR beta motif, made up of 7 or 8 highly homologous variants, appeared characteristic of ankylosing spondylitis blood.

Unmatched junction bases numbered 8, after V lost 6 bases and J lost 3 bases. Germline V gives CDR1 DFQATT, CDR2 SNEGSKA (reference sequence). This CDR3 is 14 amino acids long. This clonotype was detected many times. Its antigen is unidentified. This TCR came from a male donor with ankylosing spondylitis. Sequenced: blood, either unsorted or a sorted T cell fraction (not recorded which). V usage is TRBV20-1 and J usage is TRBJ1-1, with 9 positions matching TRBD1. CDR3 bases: TGCAGTGCGCCGAAACAGGGGGCATACACTGAAGCTTTCTTT. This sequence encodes CSAPKQGAYTEAFF.